This T cell receptor beta chain was sequenced for a study of T cell responses to AZD1222 COVID-19 vaccine. Germline V gives CDR1 SGHRS, CDR2 YFSETQ. CDR3 length equals 17 residues. Trimming pared 3 bases from V and 0 bases from J, leaving 13 bases between. Method: immunoSEQ multiplex PCR; TCRdb's copy keeps in-frame clones and lacks some. The sample shows over 75,000 clones, more than 90% of them seen only once. Study-level findings and limits: White British ancestry dominated among donors, who included more females, and clonal diversity was possibly underestimated. No repertoire was sampled before or during the peak T cell response, only after it.

On this clone: Antigen: not known.

Sequences were derived from peripheral blood, sampled on day 0 of AZD1222 vaccination. The chain employs TRBV5-1 and TRBJ1-6; D is unclear. The receptor's source is an adult in good health. CDR3 region: CASSWQDPSSYNSPLHF. CDR3 nucleotide sequence: TGCGCCAGCAGCTGGCAGGACCCGAGCTCCTATAATTCACCCCTCCACTTT.